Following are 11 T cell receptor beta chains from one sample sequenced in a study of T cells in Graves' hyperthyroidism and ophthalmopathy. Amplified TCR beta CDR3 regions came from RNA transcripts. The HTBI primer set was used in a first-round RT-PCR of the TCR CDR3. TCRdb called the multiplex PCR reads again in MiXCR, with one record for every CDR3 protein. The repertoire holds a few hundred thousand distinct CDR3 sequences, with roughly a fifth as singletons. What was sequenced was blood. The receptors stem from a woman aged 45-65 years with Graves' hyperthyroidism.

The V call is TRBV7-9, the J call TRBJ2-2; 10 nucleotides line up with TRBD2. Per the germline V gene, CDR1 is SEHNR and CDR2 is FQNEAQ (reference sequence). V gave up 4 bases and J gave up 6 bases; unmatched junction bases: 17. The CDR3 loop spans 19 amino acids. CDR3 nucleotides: TGTGCCAGCAGCTCCCCCCGGGGACTAGCGACCCCTCGTTCCGGGGAGCTGTTTTTT. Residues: CASSSPRGLATPRSGELFF. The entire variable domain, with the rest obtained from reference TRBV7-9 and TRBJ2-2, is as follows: DTGVSQNPRHKITKRGQNVTFRCDPISEHNRLYWYRQTLGQGPEFLTYFQNEAQLEKSRLLSDRFSAERPKGSFSTLEIQRTEQGDSAMYLCASSSPRGLATPRSGELFFGEGSRLTVL.

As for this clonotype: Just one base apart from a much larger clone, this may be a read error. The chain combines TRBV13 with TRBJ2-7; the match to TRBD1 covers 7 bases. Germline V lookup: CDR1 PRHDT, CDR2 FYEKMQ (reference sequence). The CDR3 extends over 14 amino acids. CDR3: CTSSVETGLYEQYF. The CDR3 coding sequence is TGTACCAGCAGTGTCGAGACAGGGTTATACGAGCAGTACTTC.

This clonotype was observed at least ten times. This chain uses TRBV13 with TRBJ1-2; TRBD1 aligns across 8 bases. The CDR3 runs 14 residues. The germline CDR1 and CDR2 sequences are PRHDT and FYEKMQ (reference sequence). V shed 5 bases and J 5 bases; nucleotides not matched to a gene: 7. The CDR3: CASSPGQATYGYTF. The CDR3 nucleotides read TGTGCCAGCAGCCCGGGACAGGCAACTTATGGCTACACCTTC. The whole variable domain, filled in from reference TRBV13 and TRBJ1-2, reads AAGVIQSPRHLIKEKRETATLKCYPIPRHDTVYWYQQGPGQDPQFLISFYEKMQSDKGSIPDRFSAQQFSDYHSELNMSSLELGDSALYFCASSPGQATYGYTFGSGTRLTVV.

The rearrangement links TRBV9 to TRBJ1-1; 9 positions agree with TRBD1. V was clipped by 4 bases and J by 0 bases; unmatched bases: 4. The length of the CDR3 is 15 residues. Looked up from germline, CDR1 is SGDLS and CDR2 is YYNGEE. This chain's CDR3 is CASSSRQGVNTEAFF. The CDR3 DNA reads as TGTGCCAGCAGCTCTCGACAGGGGGTGAACACTGAAGCTTTCTTT.

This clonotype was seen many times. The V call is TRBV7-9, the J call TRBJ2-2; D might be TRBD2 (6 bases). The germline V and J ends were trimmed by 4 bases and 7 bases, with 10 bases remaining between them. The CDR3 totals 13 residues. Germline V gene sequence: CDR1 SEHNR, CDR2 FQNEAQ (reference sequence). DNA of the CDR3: TGTGCCAGCAGCTACGCAGCGGGCGGGGAGCTGTTTTTT. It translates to CASSYAAGGELFF.

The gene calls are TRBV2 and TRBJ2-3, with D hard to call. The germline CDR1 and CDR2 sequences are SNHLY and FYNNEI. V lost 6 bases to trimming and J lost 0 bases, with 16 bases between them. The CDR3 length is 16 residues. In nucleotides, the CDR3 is TGTGCCAGCAGCTTATTGAGGACCTTAAGCACAGATACGCAGTATTTT. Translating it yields CASSLLRTLSTDTQYF.

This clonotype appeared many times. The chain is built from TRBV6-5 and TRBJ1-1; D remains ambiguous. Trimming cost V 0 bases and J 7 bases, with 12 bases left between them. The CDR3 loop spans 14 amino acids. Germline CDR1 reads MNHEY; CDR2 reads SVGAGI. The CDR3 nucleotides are TGTGCCAGCAGTTACTCGATCACCTCGGGTGAAGCTTTCTTT. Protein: CASSYSITSGEAFF.

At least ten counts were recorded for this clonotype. The CDR3 bases are TGTGCCAGCAGTTTACCCCCCACATCTCGACTCAGCTACGAGCAGTACTTC. Amino acid sequence: CASSLPPTSRLSYEQYF. This chain uses TRBV28 with TRBJ2-7; unclear D gene. V was trimmed by 2 bases and J by 3 bases, leaving 20 bases between them. This CDR3 has 17 residues. In germline, CDR1 is MDHEN, CDR2 SYDVKM.

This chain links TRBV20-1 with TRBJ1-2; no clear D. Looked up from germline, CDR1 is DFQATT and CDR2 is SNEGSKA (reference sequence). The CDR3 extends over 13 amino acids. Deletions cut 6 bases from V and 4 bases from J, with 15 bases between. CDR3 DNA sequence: TGCAGTGCCAAGAGTCATATAGGCTATGGCTACACCTTC. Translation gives CSAKSHIGYGYTF.

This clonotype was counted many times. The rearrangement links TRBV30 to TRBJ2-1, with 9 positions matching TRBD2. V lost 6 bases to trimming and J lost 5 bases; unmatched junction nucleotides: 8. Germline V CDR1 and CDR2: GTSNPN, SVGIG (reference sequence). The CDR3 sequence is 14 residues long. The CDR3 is CACRLAGFNNEQFF. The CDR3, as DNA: TGTGCCTGCCGTCTAGCGGGATTTAACAATGAGCAGTTCTTC.

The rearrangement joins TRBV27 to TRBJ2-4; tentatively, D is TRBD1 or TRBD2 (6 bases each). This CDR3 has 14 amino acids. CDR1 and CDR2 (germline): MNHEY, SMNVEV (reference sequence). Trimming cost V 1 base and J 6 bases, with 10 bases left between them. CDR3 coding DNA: TGTGCCAGCAGTTTATTAGGGGGAGGAAACATTCAGTACTTC. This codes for CASSLLGGGNIQYF.